These 3 T cell receptor beta chains share one sample of origin, sequenced in a study of CD8 T cells in ankylosing spondylitis. Study results and caveats: In ankylosing spondylitis blood, a motif of 7 to 9 highly homologous TCR beta variants appeared characteristic.

TCRdb reprocessed the 5' RACE reads via MiXCR and lists one record per CDR3 protein. The table shows around 540,000 distinct CDR3 sequences, with 10% to 15% occurring only once. For these receptors, no antigen is known. Sequencing was performed on blood, either unsorted or a sorted T cell fraction (not recorded which). These receptors were obtained from a male donor with ankylosing spondylitis.

V usage is TRBV10-3 and J usage is TRBJ2-7; maybe TRBD2 (6 bases). Germline V lookup: CDR1 ENHRY, CDR2 SYGVKD. With 10 bases removed from V and 5 bases from J, the gap between germline ends came to 30 bases. This CDR3 is built from 17 residues. CDR3 loop: CATADTQSSGSPHEQYF. The CDR3 DNA reads TGTGCCACCGCGGACACACAATCAAGCGGGTCCCCCCACGAGCAGTACTTC.

This clonotype was seen a handful of times. The genes are TRBV5-1 and TRBJ2-1, with TRBD1 matching over 7 bases. J gave up 6 bases and V 0 bases, and 3 bases lay outside the gene matches. CDR3 length: 14 amino acids. CDR1 and CDR2 (germline): SGHRS, YFSETQ. In nucleotides, the CDR3 is TGCGCCAGCAGCTTGGCGACAGGGATCAATGAGCAGTTCTTC. Translated: CASSLATGINEQFF.

This chain connects TRBV5-1 to TRBJ1-3; D is unclear. The CDR3 length is 15 residues. Per germline, CDR1 SGHRS and CDR2 YFSETQ. Trimming removed 0 bases from V and 0 bases from J, with 7 bases in between. CDR3: CASSLGGNSGNTIYF. The CDR3 DNA follows: TGCGCCAGCAGCTTGGGTGGTAACTCTGGAAACACCATATATTTT.